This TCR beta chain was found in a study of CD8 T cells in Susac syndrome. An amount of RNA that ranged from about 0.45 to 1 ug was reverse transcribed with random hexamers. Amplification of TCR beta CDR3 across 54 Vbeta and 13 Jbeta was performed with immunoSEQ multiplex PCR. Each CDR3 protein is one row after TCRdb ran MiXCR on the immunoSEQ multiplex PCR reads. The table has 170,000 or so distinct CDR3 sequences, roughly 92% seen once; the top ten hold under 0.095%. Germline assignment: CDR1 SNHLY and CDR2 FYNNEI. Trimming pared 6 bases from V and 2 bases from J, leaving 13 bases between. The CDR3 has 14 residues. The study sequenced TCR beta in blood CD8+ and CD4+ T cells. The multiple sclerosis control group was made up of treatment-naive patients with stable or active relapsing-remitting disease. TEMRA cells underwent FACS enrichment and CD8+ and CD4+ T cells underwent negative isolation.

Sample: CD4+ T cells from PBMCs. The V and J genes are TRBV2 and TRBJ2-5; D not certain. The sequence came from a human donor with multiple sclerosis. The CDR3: CASSDGRSQETQYF. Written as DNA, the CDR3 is TGTGCCAGCAGCGATGGAAGATCTCAAGAGACCCAGTACTTC. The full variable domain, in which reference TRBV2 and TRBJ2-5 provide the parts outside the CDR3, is EPEVTQTPSHQVTQMGQEVILRCVPISNHLYFYWYRQILGQKVEFLVSFYNNEISEKSEIFDDQFSVERPDGSNFTLKIRSTKLEDSAMYFCASSDGRSQETQYFGPGTRLLVL.